The clone carrying this T cell receptor (beta chain) was recorded a few times. Its antigen remains unknown. TCRdb called the reads again in MiXCR, with one record for every CDR3 protein. The repertoire consists of about 480,000 distinct CDR3 sequences, with about 33% occurring once and the leading ten covering roughly 17%. The data are from a study of T cell repertoires in cytomegalovirus infection. Study-level points and caveats: The study found HLA-C-restricted CMV-specific TCR beta clonotypes dominating the ex vivo response.

The CDR3 consists of 14 residues. With V trimmed by 1 base and J by 3 bases, 5 bases remained unmatched. Germline V gene data show CDR1 as DFQATT and CDR2 as SNEGSKA (reference sequence). The sequencing used cultured PBMCs, collected from culture after CMV antigen stimulation. This sequence originates from a human donor in good health (CMV status not recorded). Some clones in this sample may be carry-over from other donors' samples. The chain couples TRBV20-1 to TRBJ2-7, with 8 positions matching TRBD2. The CDR3 loop reads CSARGREGHYEQYF. CDR3 nucleotide sequence: TGCAGTGCTAGAGGACGGGAGGGCCACTACGAGCAGTACTTC.